This TCR beta chain came from a study of T cells after somatic rescue of genetic block. Using immunoSEQ multiplex PCR, the repertoire was profiled, and TCRdb retains in-frame clones only, with some absent. The sample has 68,000 or so clones, around 92% seen once. Germline lookup yields CDR1 SEHNR and CDR2 FQNEAQ (reference sequence). CDR3 length equals 14 residues. V dropped 2 bases and J dropped 5 bases, with 12 bases sitting between them. The sequence came from a middle-aged man. The sequencing input was peripheral blood mononuclear cells (PBMCs). J is TRBJ1-2 and V is TRBV7-9; D may be TRBD1 (6 bases). The CDR3 region has the DNA TGTGCCAGCAGCTTAACTCAGGGGAGGTATGGCTACACCTTC. Translating gives CASSLTQGRYGYTF.